These 7 T cell receptor beta chains came from one sample sequenced in a study of shared clonotypes between healthy human individuals. It was CD45RO-negative cells, positively selected for CCR7, that made up naive CD8 cells, with terminally differentiated effector memory CD45RA+ cells excluded. Method: immunoSEQ multiplex PCR; TCRdb's copy keeps in-frame clones and lacks some. The sample lists hundreds of thousands of clones; 90% to 95% were seen once. The specimen sequenced was naive CD8+ T cells sorted from blood. These receptor sequences come from a man between 25 and 39 years old in good health.

The chain links TRBV5-1 to TRBJ1-3; weak D call: TRBD1 (5 bases). The V and J ends lost 4 bases and 5 bases respectively, with 16 bases between them. CDR1 SGHRS and CDR2 YFSETQ come from the germline V gene. CDR3 size: 15 residues. CDR3 DNA sequence: TGCGCCAGCAGCGATGACAGCGGGAGAAGAAACACCATATATTTT. Its translation is CASSDDSGRRNTIYF.

The chain uses TRBV10-2 and TRBJ2-3, with a weak D call TRBD2 (6 bases). In germline, CDR1 is WSHSY, CDR2 SAAADI. The CDR3 is made up of 14 amino acids. V was clipped by 4 bases and J by 3 bases, with 11 bases between them. CDR3 sequence reads: CASSASGRTDTQYF. The CDR3 DNA follows: TGCGCCAGCAGTGCCTCTGGGAGGACAGATACGCAGTATTTT.

The chain couples TRBV11-2 to TRBJ2-7; 9 bases agree with TRBD1. J lost 7 bases, V lost 5 bases, and 9 bases had no gene match. This CDR3 is 14 amino acids long. Germline-derived CDR1 and CDR2 are SGHAT and FQNNGV. CDR3 sequence: CASSPGTGPREQYF. DNA for the CDR3: TGTGCCAGCAGCCCCGGGACAGGGCCCCGAGAGCAGTACTTC.

The chain links TRBV2 to TRBJ2-7, with D unclear. V lost 3 bases and J lost 3, with 9 bases in between. Germline CDR1 SNHLY, CDR2 FYNNEI. The length of the CDR3 is 13 residues. CDR3 nucleotides: TGTGCCAGCAGTGACCAGATTAACTACGAGCAGTACTTC. Translating gives CASSDQINYEQYF.

This clone was recorded many times. The chain combines TRBV28 with TRBJ2-7; D is unclear. V gave up 6 bases and J gave up 3 bases, with 9 bases separating them. This CDR3 has 12 residues. Germline loops: CDR1 MDHEN, CDR2 SYDVKM. In DNA, the CDR3 is TGTGCCAGCAGCGCCATAAGCTACGAGCAGTACTTC. It encodes CASSAISYEQYF.

The table lists this clone with a count of one. The chain has TRBV4-3 and TRBJ2-1; D is unresolved. The V gene's germline CDR1 is LGHNA and CDR2 YSLEER. Trimming cost V 1 base and J 2 bases, with 12 bases left between them. This CDR3 has 16 residues. CDR3 nucleotide sequence: TGCGCCAGCAGCCAAGCCCGCGGCGTGGCCTACAATGAGCAGTTCTTC. This codes for CASSQARGVAYNEQFF.

The V gene is TRBV13, the J gene TRBJ1-1, with D unclear. Per the germline V gene, CDR1 is PRHDT and CDR2 is FYEKMQ (reference sequence). The CDR3 is 14 amino acids. V was cut by 3 bases and J by 0 bases, with 8 bases left in between. The CDR3 nucleotides read TGTGCCAGCAGCTTGAGGCAGATGAACACTGAAGCTTTCTTT. Translating gives CASSLRQMNTEAFF.